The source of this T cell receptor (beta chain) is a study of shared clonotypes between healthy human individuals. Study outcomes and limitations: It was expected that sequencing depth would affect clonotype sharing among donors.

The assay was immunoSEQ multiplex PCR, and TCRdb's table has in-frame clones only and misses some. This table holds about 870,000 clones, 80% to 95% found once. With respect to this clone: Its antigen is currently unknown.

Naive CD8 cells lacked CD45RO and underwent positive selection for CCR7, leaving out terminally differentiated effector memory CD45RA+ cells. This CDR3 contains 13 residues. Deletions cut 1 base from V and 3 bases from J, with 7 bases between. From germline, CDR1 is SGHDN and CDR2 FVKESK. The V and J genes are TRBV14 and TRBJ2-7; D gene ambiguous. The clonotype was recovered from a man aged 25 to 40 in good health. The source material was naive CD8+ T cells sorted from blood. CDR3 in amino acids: CASSQVYLYEQYF. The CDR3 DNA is TGTGCCAGCAGCCAAGTGTATCTCTACGAGCAGTACTTC.